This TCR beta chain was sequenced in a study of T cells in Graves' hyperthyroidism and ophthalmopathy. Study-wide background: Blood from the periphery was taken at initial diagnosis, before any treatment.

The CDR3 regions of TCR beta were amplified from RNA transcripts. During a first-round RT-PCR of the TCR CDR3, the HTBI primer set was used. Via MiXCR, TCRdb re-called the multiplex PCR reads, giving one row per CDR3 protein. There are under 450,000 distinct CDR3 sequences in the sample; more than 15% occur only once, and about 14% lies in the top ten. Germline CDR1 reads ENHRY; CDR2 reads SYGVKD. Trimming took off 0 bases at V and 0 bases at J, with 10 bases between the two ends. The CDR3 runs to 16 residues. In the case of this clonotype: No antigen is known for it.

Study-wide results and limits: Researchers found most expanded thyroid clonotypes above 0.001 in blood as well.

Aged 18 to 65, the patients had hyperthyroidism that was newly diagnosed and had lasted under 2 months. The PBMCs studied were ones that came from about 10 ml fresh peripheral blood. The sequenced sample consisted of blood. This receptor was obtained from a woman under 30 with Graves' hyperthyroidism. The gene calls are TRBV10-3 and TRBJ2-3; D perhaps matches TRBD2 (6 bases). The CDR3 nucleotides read TGTGCCATCAGTGAGTCGGTAGCGGATAGCACAGATACGCAGTATTTT. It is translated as CAISESVADSTDTQYF.